This T cell receptor (beta chain) emerged from a study of cytomegalovirus exposure and HLA in healthy donors. Study-wide findings and caveats: It was taken for granted in presence/absence analyses that sequencing depth across donors was roughly uniform. In a later analysis, TCR beta V- and J-gene trimming showed a link to a missense DCLRE1C variant. High specificity and sensitivity for cytomegalovirus status were reported for the classifier. In terms of immune exposure information, only CMV serostatus was available.

Notes on this clone: Its matching antigen is unknown.

The V and J ends lost 4 bases and 2 bases respectively, with 6 bases between them. The CDR3 consists of 13 residues. The V gene's germline CDR1 is SGHDT and CDR2 YYEEEE. Primers for the PCR totalled 60 Vbeta and 13 Jbeta. The table came from immunoSEQ multiplex PCR; TCRdb's copy has only in-frame clones and leaves some out. The table has 200,000 to 250,000 clones, almost 70% seen once; the top ten hold about 2.5%. Sequencing used PBMCs. This chain connects TRBV5-6 to TRBJ2-2; D gene uncertain. This clonotype originated in a middle-aged man in good health and CMV-seropositive. The CDR3 nucleotides read TGTGCCAGCAGCGTTATTAACACCGGGGAGCTGTTTTTT. Residues: CASSVINTGELFF.